This T cell receptor (beta chain) was retrieved from a study of high-grade serous ovarian cancer treatment subgroups. Broader study findings: Same-patient tumor repertoires overlapped at roughly 0.095 to 0.8; different patients barely overlapped.

Deletions cut 7 bases from V and 1 base from J, with 10 bases between. This CDR3 comprises 13 residues. Germline CDR1 and CDR2: LNHDA and SQIVND (reference sequence). Clones were sequenced by immunoSEQ multiplex PCR, and TCRdb holds only the in-frame ones, with some missing. The sample shows about 11,000 clones, roughly four fifths of them seen only once. This clone came up a few times. Its antigen is unknown. Tumor samples were taken before definitive surgery or chemotherapy. This TCR was recovered from a human donor with high-grade serous ovarian cancer. The sample was tumor tissue. V is TRBV19 and J is TRBJ1-1, with no clear D. This CDR3 reads CASTWTRNTEAFF. Here the CDR3 DNA reads TGTGCCAGTACGTGGACTCGGAACACTGAAGCTTTCTTT.